This T cell receptor (beta chain) was obtained from a study of cytotoxic CD8 clonotypes in ibrutinib-treated CLL. The CDR3 is 14 amino acids. V shed 4 bases and J 8 bases; nucleotides not matched to a gene: 3. Per germline, CDR1 SGHRS and CDR2 YFSETQ. Concerning this clone itself: Its target is unknown.

This table comes from immunoSEQ multiplex PCR, and its TCRdb copy is limited to in-frame clones, with some not included. The profile covers around 70,000 clones, with roughly 72% appearing a single time and approximately 5% taken by the ten largest. General study findings and limits: Higher circulating CD8+ T-cell counts strongly accompanied higher baseline clonality, above age-matched healthy donors.

The chain has TRBV5-1 and TRBJ2-1; TRBD2 aligns across 13 bases. Sequences were derived from PBMCs, sampled after 12 months of ibrutinib treatment. The source of this sequence is a human donor with chronic lymphocytic leukemia. The CDR3 sequence is CASSPGLAGDEQFF. The DNA of the CDR3 is TGCGCCAGCAGCCCCGGACTAGCGGGGGATGAGCAGTTCTTC.